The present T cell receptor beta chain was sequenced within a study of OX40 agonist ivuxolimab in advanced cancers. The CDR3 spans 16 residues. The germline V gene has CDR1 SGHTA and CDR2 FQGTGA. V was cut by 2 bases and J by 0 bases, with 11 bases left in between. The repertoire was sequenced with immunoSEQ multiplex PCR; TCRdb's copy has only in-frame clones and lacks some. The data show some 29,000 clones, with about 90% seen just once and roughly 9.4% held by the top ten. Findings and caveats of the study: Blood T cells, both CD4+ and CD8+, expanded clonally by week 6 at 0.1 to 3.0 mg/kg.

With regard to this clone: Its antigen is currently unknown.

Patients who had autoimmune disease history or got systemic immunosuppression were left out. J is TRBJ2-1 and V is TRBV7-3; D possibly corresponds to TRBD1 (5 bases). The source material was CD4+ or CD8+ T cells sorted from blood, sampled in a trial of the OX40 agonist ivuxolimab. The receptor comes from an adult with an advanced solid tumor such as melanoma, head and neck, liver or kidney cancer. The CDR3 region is CASSLGAGSSYNEQFF. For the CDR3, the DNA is TGTGCCAGCAGCTTAGGGGCAGGCAGCTCCTACAATGAGCAGTTCTTC.